This section outlines one T cell receptor beta chain sequence together with its context. An end of the junction differs from the germline gene, which may be a read error. Individual cDNA molecules carried attached unique molecular identifiers. Each CDR3 protein gets one entry after TCRdb re-called the 5' RACE reads with MiXCR. The sample includes more than 80,000 distinct CDR3 sequences, approximately 15% seen only once; the top ten take approximately 7.5%. The data belong to a study of early T cells in non-severe SARS-CoV-2 infection. Whole-study context: Alpha and beta chains were unpaired, from unsorted whole-blood bulk RNA.

This CDR3 has 12 amino acids. Per germline, CDR1 SQVTM and CDR2 ANQGSEA. Sequenced: whole blood. The chain employs TRBV29-1 and TRBJ1-1; no firm D call. This TCR came from an adult who was a healthcare worker with PCR-confirmed SARS-CoV-2 infection or an uninfected control (not recorded which). This CDR3 reads CSFERGNTEAFF. DNA of the CDR3: TGCAGCTTTGAACGGGGTAACACTGAAGCTTTCTTT. Full variable domain (remainder filled in from reference TRBV29-1 and TRBJ1-1): SAVISQKPSRDICQRGTSLTIQCQVDSQVTMMFWYRQQPGQSLTLIATANQGSEATYESGFVIDKFPISRPNLTFSTLTVSNMSPEDSSIYLCSFERGNTEAFFGQGTRLTVV.